Each of the 6 T cell receptor beta chains below was sequenced from the same sample in a study of cytomegalovirus exposure and HLA in healthy donors. With 60 Vbeta and 13 Jbeta primers, the PCR was carried out. Sequencing used immunoSEQ multiplex PCR; TCRdb keeps in-frame clones, though not all of them. The sample gives over 100,000 clones, about 86% of which show up once; 4% to 6.5% is in the top ten. Sequencing was carried out using PBMCs. These receptors were obtained from a woman aged 25-40 years in good health and CMV-seronegative.

This clone came up a few times. CDR3 loop: CASSLSGLVRTGELFF. CDR3 bases: TGTGCCAGCAGCTTGTCTGGTCTAGTTCGCACCGGGGAGCTGTTTTTT. The chain carries TRBV5-4 and TRBJ2-2; no firm D call. Per the germline V gene, CDR1 is SGHNT and CDR2 is YYREEE (reference sequence). The CDR3 covers 16 residues. The V gene lost 1 base and the J gene lost 4 bases, with 14 bases spanning the gap.

V usage is TRBV6-6 and J usage is TRBJ2-7; unclear D gene. With 0 bases removed from V and 1 base from J, the gap between germline ends came to 10 bases. CDR1 and CDR2 from the germline V gene are MNHNY and SVGAGI (reference sequence). This CDR3 contains 15 residues. CDR3 DNA sequence: TGTGCCAGCAGTTACTCGCCCGCCAGTTCCTACGAGCAGTACTTC. It translates to CASSYSPASSYEQYF.

This chain uses TRBV29-1 with TRBJ1-2, with D uncertain. V gave up 4 bases and J gave up 4 bases, with 13 bases separating them. The CDR3 runs 13 residues. Per the germline V gene, CDR1 is SQVTM and CDR2 is ANQGSEA. This chain's CDR3 is CSVAGRFSYGYTF. CDR3 nucleotides: TGCAGCGTTGCCGGGAGATTCTCCTATGGCTACACCTTC.

This sequence joins TRBV7-9 and TRBJ2-7, with D tentatively TRBD1 (5 bases). This CDR3 comprises 11 residues. Between the trimmed V and J ends, which lost 5 bases and 4 bases, there was a span of 6 bases. From germline, CDR1 is SEHNR and CDR2 FQNEAQ (reference sequence). DNA of the CDR3: TGTGCCAGCAGCGGGGCATACGAGCAGTACTTC. This sequence encodes CASSGAYEQYF.

J is TRBJ2-7 and V is TRBV5-4, with 8 bases identical to TRBD2. This CDR3 comprises 15 residues. The V segment lost 0 bases and the J segment 0 bases; nucleotides outside the gene matches: 2. CDR1 is SGHNT, CDR2 YYREEE, per germline (reference sequence). CDR3 amino acids: CASSLVAGHSYEQYF. CDR3 sequence (DNA): TGTGCCAGCAGCTTGGTAGCGGGACACTCCTACGAGCAGTACTTC.

This clone appeared once. The V gene is TRBV5-1, the J gene TRBJ1-6; TRBD1 aligns across 8 bases. Losses at the gene ends were 0 bases for V and 7 bases for J; bases not matched to a gene: 9. Looked up from germline, CDR1 is SGHRS and CDR2 is YFSETQ. The CDR3 runs to 17 residues. CDR3 amino acids: CASSLAFGTGSNSPLHF. The CDR3 region has the DNA TGCGCCAGCAGCTTGGCCTTCGGGACAGGATCGAATTCACCCCTCCACTTT.